Sequencing of this T cell receptor beta chain was carried out in a study of T cells in Graves' hyperthyroidism and ophthalmopathy. Study overall: The blood sample was taken at first diagnosis, before treatment began.

The source material, RNA transcripts, was used to amplify TCR beta CDR3 regions. HTBI primers drove first-round RT-PCR of the TCR CDR3. Each CDR3 protein is one row after TCRdb ran MiXCR on the multiplex PCR reads. The sample includes around 200,000 distinct CDR3 sequences, around 19% of them seen just once. Patients counted as stable if ophthalmopathy did not develop within 18 months. In patients aged 18 to 65, hyperthyroidism was newly diagnosed, with duration under 2 months. Every diagnosis used clinical symptoms, serum thyroxine and TRAb, thyroid ultrasound and orbital computed tomography. Germline V gives CDR1 LGHDT, CDR2 YNNKEL (reference sequence). V lost 2 bases, J lost 6 bases, and 7 bases lay in between. The CDR3 extends over 12 amino acids. Many counts were recorded for this clonotype.

The TCR sequence derives from a man in his forties with Graves' hyperthyroidism. The gene calls are TRBV3-1 and TRBJ1-2; unclear D gene. Specimen: blood. This CDR3 is CASSQYENGYTF. DNA of the CDR3: TGTGCCAGCAGCCAATATGAGAATGGCTACACCTTC. Full variable domain (remainder filled in from reference TRBV3-1 and TRBJ1-2): DTAVSQTPKYLVTQMGNDKSIKCEQNLGHDTMYWYKQDSKKFLKIMFSYNNKELIINETVPNRFSPKSPDKAHLNLHINSLELGDSAVYFCASSQYENGYTFGSGTRLTVV.